The TCR beta chain under discussion was sequenced for a study of early T cells in non-severe SARS-CoV-2 infection. The V gene's germline CDR1 is SNHLY and CDR2 FYNNEI. This CDR3 has 15 residues. The ends lost 7 bases at V and 0 bases at J; junction bases unmatched: 3. This clonotype was counted ten times or more. TCRdb used MiXCR to reprocess the 5' RACE reads, holding one entry per CDR3 protein. The table lists under 100,000 distinct CDR3 sequences, around 13% of them singletons, with 1.4% in the top ten. The chain joins TRBV2 to TRBJ2-2; 9 positions match TRBD1. Sequencing used whole blood. The receptor comes from an adult who was a healthcare worker with PCR-confirmed SARS-CoV-2 infection or an uninfected control (not recorded which). In DNA form, the CDR3 reads TGTGCCAGCATGTGGGACAGGGCGAACACCGGGGAGCTGTTTTTT. Protein sequence: CASMWDRANTGELFF.